This is a list of T cell receptor beta chains from one sample in a study of blood T cell repertoires in COVID-19. Data came from immunoSEQ multiplex PCR; TCRdb stores just in-frame clones and leaves some out. There are 90,000 to 140,000 clones in the sample; about four fifths occur only once, and more than 30% lies in the top ten. Sequencing was performed on peripheral blood. These receptors originate from a man at least 80 years old with acute or convalescent COVID-19. Both conserved end residues are part of each CDR3. A D gene is named only where the DNA matches it firmly. Expanded clones get a size class; other rows say once, few or many, or leave the size out.

J,size,D,V,CDR3,DNA
TRBJ2-1,once,TRBD2,TRBV5-1,CASSLQLAFNNEQFF,TGCGCCAGCAGCCTCCAACTAGCGTTCAACAATGAGCAGTTCTTC
TRBJ2-5,-,-,TRBV28,CASSSPYRESQETQYF,TGTGCCAGCAGTTCCCCCTACAGGGAATCCCAAGAGACCCAGTACTTC
TRBJ1-4,-,TRBD1,TRBV5-1,CASSYRQGENEKLFF,TGCGCCAGCAGCTACCGACAGGGGGAAAACGAAAAACTGTTTTTT
TRBJ2-7,-,TRBD2,TRBV5-1,CASSLQSSGNEQYF,TGCGCCAGCAGCTTGCAGAGTAGCGGGAACGAGCAGTACTTC
TRBJ1-1,-,-,TRBV6-2/TRBV6-3,CASSKRVGHEAFF,TGTGCCAGCAGTAAGAGGGTTGGTCATGAAGCTTTCTTT
TRBJ1-4,-,-,TRBV9,CASSASLGYEKLFF,TGTGCCAGCAGCGCCTCGTTGGGCTACGAAAAACTGTTTTTT
TRBJ1-5,-,TRBD1,TRBV27,CASSVSTGVGQPQHF,TGTGCCAGCAGTGTATCGACAGGGGTGGGTCAGCCCCAGCATTTT
TRBJ1-4,once,TRBD1,TRBV28,CASILGGGTGDEKLFF,TGTGCCAGCATCTTGGGCGGAGGGACAGGGGATGAAAAACTGTTTTTT
TRBJ1-6,-,TRBD1,TRBV5-1,CASQVDRGGSPLHF,TGCGCCAGCCAAGTAGACAGGGGGGGTTCACCCCTCCACTTT
TRBJ1-4,-,TRBD1,TRBV3-1/TRBV3-2,CTSSPTGTGAEKLFF,TGTACCAGCAGCCCTACCGGGACAGGGGCTGAAAAACTGTTTTTT
TRBJ1-6,-,TRBD1,TRBV7-8,CASSPRAGGSSPLHF,TGTGCCAGCAGCCCTAGGGCAGGGGGCTCGTCACCCCTCCACTTT
TRBJ2-5,-,-,TRBV5-1,CASSYSGVEETQYF,TGCGCCAGCAGCTATTCAGGGGTAGAAGAGACCCAGTACTTC
TRBJ2-3,-,-,TRBV7-9,CASSFSDTQYF,TGTGCCAGCAGCTTTTCTGATACGCAGTATTTT
TRBJ2-1,-,-,TRBV11-2,CASSLVDGEQFF,TGTGCCAGCAGCTTAGTAGATGGTGAGCAGTTCTTC
TRBJ2-1,-,-,TRBV29-1,CSVEGGPLQSYNEQFF,TGCAGCGTTGAAGGAGGGCCACTCCAATCCTACAATGAGCAGTTCTTC
TRBJ2-1,-,-,TRBV2,CASSDSHYNEQFF,TGTGCCAGCAGTGATTCCCACTACAATGAGCAGTTCTTC
TRBJ2-7,once,-,TRBV29-1,CSVQRSSYEQYF,TGCAGCGTCCAAAGGAGCTCCTACGAGCAGTACTTC
TRBJ2-1,few,TRBD2,TRBV6-4,CASSQEIAGRDNEQFF,TGTGCCAGCAGCCAGGAAATAGCGGGACGGGACAATGAGCAGTTCTTC
TRBJ1-5,once,TRBD1,TRBV19,CASSTGQGRQPQHF,TGTGCCAGTAGTACCGGACAGGGGCGTCAGCCCCAGCATTTT
TRBJ1-1,-,-,TRBV21-1,CASIRQGAYTEAFF,TGTGCCAGCATCCGACAGGGGGCGTACACTGAAGCTTTCTTT
TRBJ1-6,-,-,TRBV19,CASSIDLGQSLTLHF,TGTGCCAGTAGTATAGATCTCGGACAGAGTTTGACCCTCCACTTT
TRBJ2-5,-,TRBD1,TRBV6-1,CASSEEYRGRKTQYF,TGTGCCAGCAGTGAAGAGTACAGGGGGCGGAAGACCCAGTACTTC
TRBJ1-3,-,TRBD1,TRBV28,CASSPWDGTASPSGNTIYF,TGTGCCAGCAGCCCTTGGGACGGGACAGCCAGTCCATCTGGAAACACCATATATTTT
TRBJ2-3,-,TRBD1,TRBV19,CASSIPRTGWTDTQYF,TGTGCCAGTAGTATCCCCCGGACAGGGTGGACAGATACGCAGTATTTT
TRBJ1-1,-,-,TRBV2,CASAYAVKNTEAFF,TGTGCCAGCGCGTACGCCGTGAAGAACACTGAAGCTTTCTTT
TRBJ2-3,once,-,TRBV29-1,CSVARAPDTQYF,TGCAGCGTTGCGAGGGCCCCAGATACGCAGTATTTT
TRBJ2-1,-,TRBD1,TRBV14,CASSQDMGQGSPGQFF,TGTGCCAGCAGCCAAGATATGGGACAGGGCTCACCTGGGCAGTTCTTC
TRBJ1-6,-,-,TRBV5-6,CASRSDRLETSPLHF,TGTGCCAGCAGATCTGACAGGCTGGAAACATCACCCCTCCACTTT
TRBJ1-1,-,-,TRBV27,CASRKRGGLNTEAFF,TGTGCCAGCAGAAAACGCGGCGGACTTAACACTGAAGCTTTCTTT
TRBJ2-5,-,TRBD1,TRBV6-6,CASRTGQGLTQETQYF,TGTGCCAGCAGGACGGGACAGGGATTGACTCAAGAGACCCAGTACTTC
TRBJ1-1,-,-,TRBV7-2,CASSQSGARTEAFF,TGTGCCAGCAGCCAATCAGGGGCTCGCACTGAAGCTTTCTTT
TRBJ1-5,-,TRBD1,TRBV27,CASSLNRGTNQPQHF,TGTGCCAGCAGTCTTAACAGGGGTACCAATCAGCCCCAGCATTTT
TRBJ2-1,once,-,TRBV7-9,CASSPGGASSYNEQFF,TGTGCCAGCAGCCCAGGCGGGGCCAGCTCCTACAATGAGCAGTTCTTC
TRBJ2-3,once,TRBD2,TRBV28,CASRRGLAPTDTQYF,TGTGCCAGCAGGAGAGGACTAGCCCCCACAGATACGCAGTATTTT
TRBJ1-2,-,TRBD1,TRBV27,CATASPQGARYGYTF,TGTGCCACCGCCTCACCCCAGGGGGCTAGGTATGGCTACACCTTC
TRBJ1-2,few,-,TRBV28,CASGSPHGYTF,TGTGCCAGCGGCTCCCCGCATGGCTACACCTTC